The 9 T cell receptor beta chains below were found in one sample sequenced in a study of blood T cells in healthy people across ages. Primers used in a second PCR of roughly 6 to 11 cycles were a sample-barcoded 5' primer and a J-beta primer mix. TCRdb re-called the 5' RACE reads through MiXCR, storing one row per CDR3 protein. Found here are fewer than 1 million distinct CDR3 sequences, under 45% of them singletons; the top ten hold under 20%. Specimen: blood. The source of these receptors is a man between 60 and 75 years old in good health.

The sample holds a few counts of this clonotype. This chain links TRBV12-3 or TRBV12-4 with TRBJ2-3; D not resolved. The CDR3 totals 14 residues. The V end lost 2 bases, the J end lost 0 bases, and 6 bases lay between the germline ends. The CDR3 sequence is CASSLQDSTDTQYF. The CDR3, as DNA: TGTGCCAGCAGTTTACAGGATAGCACAGATACGCAGTATTTT.

This rearrangement joins TRBV7-3 to TRBJ1-4; 7 nucleotides match TRBD1. Germline lookup yields CDR1 SGHTA and CDR2 FQGTGA. This CDR3 has 16 residues. The V and J ends lost 3 bases and 4 bases, in that order; junction bases with no gene match: 8. The CDR3 DNA sequence: TGTGCCAGCAGCTTCCGACAGGGCGGAGTTAATGAAAAACTGTTTTTT. It encodes CASSFRQGGVNEKLFF.

This clonotype came up a few times. This sequence joins TRBV20-1 and TRBJ2-1; 11 nucleotides align to TRBD2. The V gene end was trimmed by 2 bases and the J gene end by 8 bases; junction bases not matched to a gene: 5. Germline CDR1 reads DFQATT; CDR2 reads SNEGSKA (reference sequence). This CDR3 comprises 14 residues. The CDR3: CSARLAGGRDEQFF. CDR3 DNA sequence: TGCAGTGCTAGACTAGCGGGGGGCCGGGATGAGCAGTTCTTC.

This clonotype was detected only once. This sequence joins TRBV5-1 and TRBJ2-3; the D gene is possibly TRBD2 (6 bases). The CDR3 runs 15 residues. From germline, CDR1 is SGHRS and CDR2 YFSETQ. The V gene lost 3 bases and the J gene lost 4 bases, with 15 bases spanning the gap. The CDR3 reads CASSWSRDFPDTQYF. In DNA form, the CDR3 reads TGCGCCAGCAGCTGGTCCCGGGACTTCCCAGATACGCAGTATTTT.

The chain recombines TRBV9 with TRBJ1-6; maybe TRBD1 (6 bases). Germline V CDR1 and CDR2: SGDLS, YYNGEE. The ends were cut back, 2 bases at V and 10 bases at J, with 16 bases in the middle. The CDR3 consists of 15 residues. The CDR3 region is CASSVGRRDNSPLHF. Here the CDR3 DNA reads TGTGCCAGCAGCGTTGGGCGACGGGACAACTCACCCCTCCACTTT.

V is TRBV24-1 and J is TRBJ2-7; TRBD1 agrees at 7 bases. The length of the CDR3 is 17 residues. The trim removed 4 bases at V and 6 bases at J, leaving 17 bases unmatched. The V gene's germline CDR1 is KGHDR and CDR2 SFDVKD. This CDR3 is CATSDRTGARGECEQYF. The CDR3 nucleotides read TGTGCCACCAGTGACCGAACAGGGGCGAGGGGTGAGTGCGAGCAGTACTTC.

This chain joins TRBV15 and TRBJ2-1, with D tentatively TRBD1 or TRBD2 (5 bases each). CDR1 is LNHNV, CDR2 YYDKDF, per germline (reference sequence). This CDR3 is 20 amino acids long. The V gene lost 5 bases and the J gene lost 7 bases, with 33 bases spanning the gap. CDR3 residues: CATSGLGRSASRVGVNEQFF. The CDR3 region has the DNA TGTGCCACCAGCGGCCTCGGCCGGTCCGCGTCTAGGGTGGGGGTTAATGAGCAGTTCTTC. Complete variable domain (other parts from reference TRBV15 and TRBJ2-1): DAMVIQNPRYQVTQFGKPVTLSCSQTLNHNVMYWYQQKSSQAPKLLFHYYDKDFNNEADTPDNFQSRRPNTSFCFLDIRSPGLGDTAMYLCATSGLGRSASRVGVNEQFFGPGTRLTVL.

This clonotype was recorded at least ten times. This chain connects TRBV30 to TRBJ1-1; unclear D gene. CDR3 length equals 14 residues. CDR1 GTSNPN and CDR2 SVGIG come from the germline V gene (reference sequence). Trimming cost V 1 base and J 7 bases, with 16 bases left between them. The CDR3 DNA sequence: TGTGCCTGGAGTGCCCAGGCCACCCGAGGTGAAGCTTTCTTT. Translating gives CAWSAQATRGEAFF. The full variable domain, completed using reference TRBV30 and TRBJ1-1, is SQTIHQWPATLVQPVGSPLSLECTVEGTSNPNLYWYRQAAGRGLQLLFYSVGIGQISSEVPQNLSASRPQDRQFILSSKKLLLSDSGFYLCAWSAQATRGEAFFGQGTRLTVV.

This clonotype was observed a handful of times. V gene TRBV12-3 or TRBV12-4 combines with J gene TRBJ2-3; D is unclear. V was shortened by 2 bases and J by 6 bases, with 9 bases between the two germline ends. The CDR3 totals 13 residues. The CDR3: CASSLSVEDTQYF. The CDR3 nucleotides are TGTGCCAGCAGTTTATCGGTGGAGGATACGCAGTATTTT.